The text below deals with one T cell receptor (beta chain). The data were obtained in a study of blood T cell repertoires in COVID-19. Turning to the study itself: Samples of COVID-19 (acute and convalescent) were obtained from the United States, Italy and Spain. In each case, the material was cDNA or gDNA derived from T cells, B-cell-depleted T cells, or PBMCs.

Participants came from about 23 US areas, aged roughly 18 to 89 years. Researchers sorted participants into cohorts using their self-reported clinical history. Measured with immunoSEQ multiplex PCR; TCRdb has only the in-frame clones, and not every one. The sample has under 300,000 clones; roughly 89% are singletons. This CDR3 region has 13 residues. The ends were cut back, 2 bases at V and 2 bases at J, with 6 bases in the middle. The sequence derives from a middle-aged woman who had recovered from COVID-19. This chain links TRBV12-3 or TRBV12-4 with TRBJ1-2; D uncertain. Material: PBMCs or T cells enriched from blood (not recorded which). The CDR3 spells CASSLQENYGYTF. The CDR3 DNA follows: TGTGCCAGCAGTTTACAGGAAAACTATGGCTACACCTTC.